This T cell receptor (beta chain) was sequenced for a study of T cells in Graves' hyperthyroidism and ophthalmopathy. General study points: In simple terms, a model built on 13 V-J features told ophthalmopathy apart from stable hyperthyroidism. Among clonotypes expanded in thyroid above 0.001, most were also found in blood.

Amplified regions were TCR beta CDR3 sequences from RNA transcripts. HTBI primers were employed in a first-round RT-PCR of the TCR CDR3. One entry per CDR3 protein results from TCRdb running MiXCR on the multiplex PCR reads. The table includes about 270,000 distinct CDR3 sequences, roughly 22% detected once. This clonotype was counted at least ten times. Its antigen remains unidentified. Germline-derived CDR1 and CDR2 are SEHNR and FQNEAQ (reference sequence). V was clipped by 5 bases and J by 5 bases, with 12 bases between them. The CDR3 extends over 13 amino acids. This TCR derives from a man aged 30 to 45 with Graves' ophthalmopathy. The V gene is TRBV7-9, the J gene TRBJ2-5; D remains ambiguous. Source material: blood. The CDR3: CASSETPSETQYF. The CDR3 coding sequence is TGTGCCAGCAGCGAAACCCCGAGTGAGACCCAGTACTTC.